These 5 T cell receptor beta chains were sequenced from one sample in a study of beta chain features in type 1 diabetes. Investigators reverse transcribed all isolated RNA, so they sequenced expressed TCRB transcripts. Only in-frame clones appear in the TCRdb table, and some are missing; sequencing was by immunoSEQ multiplex PCR. The sample comprises just over 600,000 clones, 15% of which are singletons, and about 0.097% rests with the top ten. The specimen was naive CD4+ T cells from blood. These TCRs come from a man aged 18 to 29 in good health.

This clone was detected only a few times. V gene TRBV9 combines with J gene TRBJ2-5; 8 bases line up with TRBD1. Germline trimming cut 4 bases from V and 3 bases from J; bases unmatched to any gene: 8. This CDR3 comprises 15 residues. Germline values: CDR1 SGDLS, CDR2 YYNGEE. Written as DNA, the CDR3 is TGTGCCAGCAGCCCCAACAGGGGGGAGGAAGAGACCCAGTACTTC. It specifies CASSPNRGEEETQYF.

The chain couples TRBV18 to TRBJ2-1; 10 bases are shared with TRBD2. After removal of 5 bases from V and 1 base from J, the junction contained 5 bases not matched to a gene. Germline assignment: CDR1 KGHSH and CDR2 LQKENI. The CDR3 is made up of 16 amino acids. The CDR3 DNA sequence: TGTGCCAGCTCATCTAGCGGGAGCAGGTCCTACAATGAGCAGTTCTTC. Protein: CASSSSGSRSYNEQFF.

This clone has a handful of counts. The genes are TRBV29-1 and TRBJ2-1; maybe TRBD2 (6 bases). The CDR3 extends over 16 amino acids. The germline gives CDR1 SQVTM, CDR2 ANQGSEA. Trimming removed 7 bases at V and 0 bases at J, with 19 bases between. As DNA, the CDR3 is TGCAGCGCTAGAAAGCGGGTGTTGAACTCCTACAATGAGCAGTTCTTC. Protein product: CSARKRVLNSYNEQFF.

This clone was observed a few times. V gene TRBV2 combines with J gene TRBJ2-2; perhaps TRBD2 as D (5 bases). The CDR3 covers 15 residues. V was cut by 8 bases and J by 1 base, with 14 bases left in between. Germline V gene lookup returns CDR1 SNHLY and CDR2 FYNNEI. The CDR3 nucleotides are TGTGCCAGCGTCGGGATTATGCTGAACACCGGGGAGCTGTTTTTT. Encoded protein: CASVGIMLNTGELFF.

The rearrangement joins TRBV5-1 to TRBJ2-7; 9 nucleotides agree with TRBD1. Germline assignment: CDR1 SGHRS and CDR2 YFSETQ. The CDR3 contains 16 residues. The V and J ends lost 4 bases and 1 base, in that order; junction bases with no gene match: 9. The CDR3 region has the DNA TGCGCCAGCAGCCCATATACAGGGGGCCGTTCCTACGAGCAGTACTTC. Protein product: CASSPYTGGRSYEQYF.